Presented here are 25 T cell receptor beta chains from one specimen sequenced in a study of blood T cell repertoires in COVID-19. Measured with immunoSEQ multiplex PCR; TCRdb has only the in-frame clones, and not every one. In the table there are 200,000 to 250,000 clones, 65% to 90% of which are singletons. The specimen was peripheral blood. These receptors were obtained from a middle-aged man with acute or convalescent COVID-19.

This chain joins TRBV19 and TRBJ2-5; 16 nucleotides agree with TRBD2. CDR1 and CDR2 from the germline V gene are LNHDA and SQIVND (reference sequence). Trimming at V came to 6 bases and at J to 5 bases, leaving 12 bases not matched to a gene. CDR3 length: 18 amino acids. The CDR3 region has the DNA TGTGCCAGTAGCGAGGGACTAGCGGGGGGGCGTGTATTCGAGACCCAGTACTTC. Translating gives CASSEGLAGGRVFETQYF. Looking up the rest from reference TRBV19 and TRBJ2-5 gives the full variable domain: DGGITQSPKYLFRKEGQNVTLSCEQNLNHDAMYWYRQDPGQGLRLIYYSQIVNDFQKGDIAEGYSVSREKKESFPLTVTSAQKNPTAFYLCASSEGLAGGRVFETQYFGPGTRLLVL.

The chain carries TRBV2 and TRBJ1-5, with 9 bases lining up with TRBD1. Germline V gives CDR1 SNHLY, CDR2 FYNNEI. The CDR3 contains 16 residues. V shed 5 bases and J 0 bases; nucleotides not matched to a gene: 5. CDR3 sequence: CASSPRTGDSNQPQHF. CDR3 bases: TGTGCCAGCAGTCCCCGGACAGGGGATAGCAATCAGCCCCAGCATTTT.

V and J are TRBV6-1 and TRBJ1-5, with D unclear. This CDR3 region has 16 residues. V lost 4 bases and J 0 bases, leaving 13 bases between the germline ends. Per germline, CDR1 MNHNS and CDR2 SASEGT. CDR3 sequence (DNA): TGTGCCAGCAGTGGGGCGGGAAAGGTTAGCAATCAGCCCCAGCATTTT. This translates into CASSGAGKVSNQPQHF.

The V call is TRBV6-5, the J call TRBJ2-7; tentative D call: TRBD2 (5 bases). V was cut by 7 bases and J by 7 bases, with 11 bases left in between. CDR1 is MNHEY and CDR2 is SVGAGI in the germline V gene. This CDR3 spans 11 amino acids. CDR3 sequence: CASIGGFEQYF. CDR3 in DNA: TGTGCCAGCATTGGAGGTTTTGAGCAGTACTTC.

The CDR3 DNA sequence: TGTGCCAGCAGTGGTCACCGGGACAGGAGGCCTAATGAAAAACTGTTTTTT. Translation gives CASSGHRDRRPNEKLFF. This sequence joins TRBV6-1 and TRBJ1-4; 8 bases fit TRBD1. This CDR3 region has 17 residues. The germline CDR1 and CDR2 sequences are MNHNS and SASEGT. V was pared by 4 bases and J by 3 bases, with 10 bases of the junction left unmatched.

This chain connects TRBV5-1 to TRBJ1-1; TRBD1 is a possible D gene (5 bases). The germline V gene has CDR1 SGHRS and CDR2 YFSETQ. The CDR3 covers 16 residues. Between the trimmed V and J ends, which lost 2 bases and 1 base, there was a span of 15 bases. The CDR3 DNA follows: TGCGCCAGCAGCTTTTTAGCGGGGGGTGGGAACACTGAAGCTTTCTTT. This translates into CASSFLAGGGNTEAFF.

The chain couples TRBV3-1 (or the pseudogene TRBV3-2) to TRBJ1-4; 8 bases fit TRBD1. CDR3 length: 15 residues. Germline V gene data show CDR1 as LGHDT and CDR2 as YNNKEL (reference sequence). The V gene end was trimmed by 2 bases and the J gene end by 4 bases; junction bases not matched to a gene: 3. CDR3 protein: CASSQRDRYNEKLFF. CDR3 bases: TGTGCCAGCAGCCAAAGGGACAGGTATAATGAAAAACTGTTTTTT.

V gene TRBV18 combines with J gene TRBJ1-2; TRBD1 matches at 8 bases. V lost 3 bases and J lost 4; bases outside the gene matches: 7. Looked up from germline, CDR1 is KGHSH and CDR2 is LQKENI. This CDR3 has 15 amino acids. For the CDR3, the DNA is TGTGCCAGCTCACCCAACCCGACAGGGGCCTATGGCTACACCTTC. Its translation: CASSPNPTGAYGYTF. The full variable domain, with the rest looked up from reference TRBV18 and TRBJ1-2, is NAGVMQNPRHLVRRRGQEARLRCSPMKGHSHVYWYRQLPEEGLKFMVYLQKENIIDESGMPKERFSAEFPKEGPSILRIQQVVRGDSAAYFCASSPNPTGAYGYTFGSGTRLTVV.

The rearrangement links TRBV15 to TRBJ2-1; tentatively, D is TRBD1 (6 bases). The V gene's germline CDR1 is LNHNV and CDR2 YYDKDF (reference sequence). Trimming took off 0 bases at V and 10 bases at J, with 25 bases between the two ends. The CDR3 totals 18 residues. DNA of the CDR3: TGTGCCACCAGCAGAGATCTGAGCGCCGGGACACGTCGCCAAGAGCAGTTCTTC. Translating gives CATSRDLSAGTRRQEQFF.

V usage is TRBV5-1 and J usage is TRBJ2-2, with D possibly TRBD2 on 6 matching bases. The germline gives CDR1 SGHRS, CDR2 YFSETQ. V was cut by 4 bases and J by 2 bases, with 12 bases left in between. CDR3 length equals 15 residues. The CDR3, as DNA: TGCGCCAGCAGCGCCAGCGGGTTTAACACCGGGGAGCTGTTTTTT. Residues: CASSASGFNTGELFF.

V and J are TRBV4-1 and TRBJ1-2, with D possibly being TRBD1 (6 bases). V was shortened by 4 bases and J by 2 bases, with 20 bases between the two germline ends. Per the germline V gene, CDR1 is MGHRA and CDR2 is YSYEKL. The length of the CDR3 is 17 residues. The CDR3 reads CASSLRTASSTNYGYTF. For the CDR3, the DNA is TGCGCCAGCAGCCTTAGGACAGCTAGTTCAACAAACTATGGCTACACCTTC.

V and J are TRBV4-1 and TRBJ1-5; TRBD1 matches at 7 bases. This CDR3 comprises 15 residues. V gave up 4 bases and J gave up 5 bases; unmatched junction bases: 8. Germline CDR1 MGHRA, CDR2 YSYEKL. The chain's CDR3 is CASSLQEGADQPQHF. In DNA form, the CDR3 reads TGCGCCAGCAGCCTACAAGAGGGGGCGGATCAGCCCCAGCATTTT.

The chain is built from TRBV11-2 and TRBJ2-7; D might be TRBD1 (5 bases). Trimming stripped 4 bases from V and 4 bases from J, with 20 bases between. Germline loops: CDR1 SGHAT, CDR2 FQNNGV. The CDR3 spans 16 residues. CDR3 region: CASSSRGSRGSYEQYF. CDR3 coding DNA: TGTGCCAGCAGCTCTAGGGGATCAAGGGGCTCGTACGAGCAGTACTTC.

This clone was found once. The chain recombines TRBV7-9 with TRBJ1-5, with TRBD1 matching 7 bases. Germline V gene lookup returns CDR1 SEHNR and CDR2 FQNEAQ (reference sequence). With 4 bases clipped from V and 5 bases from J, the junction kept 5 bases outside the gene matches. The CDR3 extends over 14 amino acids. Here the CDR3 reads CASSSTGPHQPQHF. The CDR3 DNA sequence: TGTGCCAGCAGCTCGACAGGGCCCCATCAGCCCCAGCATTTT.

The CDR3 protein is CASSSRQSAEAFF. The CDR3 nucleotides are TGTGCCAGCAGCTCAAGACAGAGTGCTGAAGCTTTCTTT. This chain joins TRBV7-2 and TRBJ1-1; tentatively, D is TRBD1 (5 bases). Germline V CDR1 and CDR2: SGHTA, FQGNSA. The V end lost 4 bases, the J end lost 6 bases, and 12 bases lay between the germline ends. The CDR3 extends over 13 amino acids.

The CDR3 DNA sequence: TGTGCCAGCAGCTTGGGCACTAATCAGCCCCAGCATTTT. Residues: CASSLGTNQPQHF. V is TRBV5-4 and J is TRBJ1-5; D remains unclear. The CDR3 loop spans 13 amino acids. The germline V gene encodes CDR1 SGHNT and CDR2 YYREEE (reference sequence). Between the trimmed V and J ends, which lost 0 bases and 4 bases, there was a span of 5 bases.

The rearrangement uses TRBV19 and TRBJ1-1, with 8 bases lining up with TRBD1. The CDR3 loop spans 14 amino acids. Germline V gene sequence: CDR1 LNHDA, CDR2 SQIVND (reference sequence). V trimming: 7 bases; J trimming: 0 bases; junction bases outside the gene matches: 4. The CDR3 region has the DNA TGTGCCAGTACAGGGGGCTATTTGAACACTGAAGCTTTCTTT. It yields the protein CASTGGYLNTEAFF.

This clone appeared a few times. The chain couples TRBV6-6 to TRBJ1-1; tentatively, D is TRBD1 (6 bases). This CDR3 contains 14 residues. From germline, CDR1 is MNHNY and CDR2 SVGAGI (reference sequence). V lost 5 bases and J lost 0, with 10 bases in between. CDR3 in amino acids: CASSQTGLNTEAFF. CDR3 bases: TGTGCCAGCAGTCAGACAGGCCTGAACACTGAAGCTTTCTTT.

The chain couples TRBV15 to TRBJ1-2, with 9 bases fitting TRBD1. CDR1 is LNHNV, CDR2 YYDKDF, per germline (reference sequence). The V gene end was trimmed by 2 bases and the J gene end by 4 bases; junction bases not matched to a gene: 11. This CDR3 has 17 residues. DNA of the CDR3: TGTGCCACCAGCAGATTTGCCGGGACAGGGAACCTCTATGGCTACACCTTC. Encoded protein: CATSRFAGTGNLYGYTF.

The rearrangement uses TRBV6-5 and TRBJ1-1, with D unclear. The CDR3 sequence is 11 residues long. Trimming removed 8 bases at V and 2 bases at J, with 6 bases between. Germline CDR1 and CDR2: MNHEY and SVGAGI. CDR3 loop: CASRENTEAFF. DNA of the CDR3: TGTGCCAGCCGCGAAAACACTGAAGCTTTCTTT.

The chain recombines TRBV12-3 or TRBV12-4 with TRBJ1-1; D remains unclear. This CDR3 comprises 12 residues. The germline V and J ends were trimmed by 3 bases and 3 bases, with 5 bases remaining between them. CDR3 region: CASSFSDTEAFF. CDR3 in DNA: TGTGCCAGCAGTTTTTCGGACACTGAAGCTTTCTTT.

The chain couples TRBV7-3 to TRBJ2-5; possibly TRBD2 for D (5 bases). Trimming left V 0 bases short and J 5 bases short, with 7 bases between. The CDR3 is made up of 13 amino acids. CDR1 is SGHTA and CDR2 is FQGTGA in the germline V gene. The chain's CDR3 is CASSLTRAETQYF. The CDR3 DNA follows: TGTGCCAGCAGCTTAACGCGGGCGGAGACCCAGTACTTC.

The chain uses TRBV6-5 and TRBJ2-5, with 8 bases identical to TRBD2. V gave up 0 bases and J gave up 4 bases; unmatched junction bases: 4. Germline assignment: CDR1 MNHEY and CDR2 SVGAGI. The CDR3 sequence is 15 residues long. The CDR3 here is CASSYSAGGRETQYF. The CDR3, as DNA: TGTGCCAGCAGTTACTCGGCGGGGGGTCGAGAGACCCAGTACTTC.

The chain links TRBV5-4 to TRBJ1-6, with D maybe TRBD1 (6 bases). The CDR3 is 15 amino acids. In germline, CDR1 is SGHNT, CDR2 YYREEE (reference sequence). With 0 bases removed from V and 8 bases from J, the gap between germline ends came to 12 bases. The DNA for the CDR3 is TGTGCCAGCAGCTTGGTAGCACAGGGCTATTCACCCCTCCACTTT. This encodes CASSLVAQGYSPLHF.

The CDR3 region has the DNA TGTGCCACCAGTGATTTCCCCCAGGGCCCGCACGTTTATCAGCCCCAGCATTTT. The encoded protein is CATSDFPQGPHVYQPQHF. The V and J genes are TRBV24-1 and TRBJ1-5; the D gene is possibly TRBD1 (5 bases). This CDR3 spans 18 amino acids. CDR1 and CDR2 from the germline V gene are KGHDR and SFDVKD. V shed 1 base and J shed 5 bases, with 20 bases lying between them.